This record covers a single T cell receptor beta chain. Time point reported: patch test 2, 6 weeks after DPC sensitization. Stated treatment: therapeutic diphenylcyclopropenone sensitization with weekly scalp DPC. V was trimmed by 4 bases and J by 2 bases, leaving 14 bases between them. The CDR3 contains 15 residues. The germline CDR1 and CDR2 sequences are MNHEY and SMNVEV (reference sequence). The library tagged individual cDNA molecules with unique molecular identifiers. TCRdb analysed the RACE reads with MiXCR anew, one entry per CDR3 protein. The sample includes around 99,000 distinct CDR3 sequences, about 11% of them seen just once. The data originate from a study of human T cells and chemical hapten exposure. As for the study in general: Across the whole study, which lasted about 5.5 months, patients were given diphenylcyclopropenone on the scalp once a week. Alopecia areata, totalis or universalis affected patients, mainly female.

The source material was whole blood, sampled in connection with sensitization to the hapten diphenylcyclopropenone (DPC). The TCR was taken from a man aged 35-49 years with alopecia areata. Some clones in this sample may be carry-over from other donors' samples. V is TRBV27 and J is TRBJ1-1, with D uncertain. The CDR3 DNA follows: TGTGCCAGCAGTTCACGGCGGACGGTTAACACTGAAGCTTTCTTT. It is translated as CASSSRRTVNTEAFF.